The 27 T cell receptor beta chains in this list originate from one sample, sequenced in a study of graft-versus-host responses after intestinal transplantation. Clones were sequenced by immunoSEQ multiplex PCR, and TCRdb holds only the in-frame ones, with some missing. The sample lists 20,000 to 25,000 clones; approximately 40% were seen once. Irradiated, violet-dye-labeled stimulators (about 200,000) were plated alongside about 200,000 CFSE-labeled responders. This sample comprised alloreactive CD8+ T cells from a mixed lymphocyte reaction culture, obtained before transplantation. Subset in this sample: CFSE-low proliferating T cells sorted from roughly 6-day pre-transplant mixed lymphocyte reaction (GvH or HvG direction). These TCRs come from a human patient who was an organ donor for intestinal transplantation.

The chain is built from TRBV7-6 and TRBJ2-5; TRBD2 matches at 8 bases. CDR1 SGHVS and CDR2 FNYEAQ come from the germline V gene. J gave up 4 bases and V 5 bases, and 9 bases lay outside the gene matches. This CDR3 has 15 amino acids. CDR3: CASSSLLAVGETQYF. The CDR3 coding sequence is TGTGCCAGCAGCAGCCTACTAGCGGTGGGAGAGACCCAGTACTTC.

The rearrangement uses TRBV19 and TRBJ2-5, with a possible D match to TRBD1 (5 bases). The V and J ends lost 3 bases and 0 bases respectively, with 14 bases between them. The germline gives CDR1 LNHDA, CDR2 SQIVND (reference sequence). The CDR3 extends over 16 amino acids. Here the CDR3 DNA reads TGTGCCAGTAGTATGGGTCCGCGGACATACCAAGAGACCCAGTACTTC. This sequence encodes CASSMGPRTYQETQYF.

The chain couples TRBV27 to TRBJ2-1, with unresolved D. The germline V gene has CDR1 MNHEY and CDR2 SMNVEV (reference sequence). The CDR3 covers 13 residues. The V end was cut by 4 bases, the J end by 8 bases, with 12 bases between. The DNA for the CDR3 is TGTGCCAGCAGTTCCCACGTTAGCCATGAGCAGTTCTTC. Residues: CASSSHVSHEQFF.

Judged by abundance, this clone is medium-sized (0.01 to 0.1%). V is TRBV10-3 and J is TRBJ2-7; 7 bases are shared with TRBD2. The CDR3 spans 15 residues. V lost 2 bases to trimming and J lost 0 bases; unmatched junction nucleotides: 4. In germline, CDR1 is ENHRY, CDR2 SYGVKD. This chain's CDR3 is CAISEAAGVSYEQYF. CDR3 bases: TGTGCCATCAGTGAGGCCGCGGGGGTCTCCTACGAGCAGTACTTC.

This clone was recorded a few times. The same CDR3 is also encoded by other DNA sequences in this sample. The chain joins TRBV7-9 to TRBJ2-3; 12 nucleotides align to TRBD2. CDR1 is SEHNR, CDR2 FQNEAQ, per germline (reference sequence). The CDR3 totals 19 residues. After removal of 3 bases from V and 2 bases from J, the junction contained 12 bases not matched to a gene. The DNA for the CDR3 is TGTGCCAGCAGCTTCCTAGCGGGAGGGCCTACGGGGATCACAGATACGCAGTATTTT. Translating it yields CASSFLAGGPTGITDTQYF.

V usage is TRBV5-1 and J usage is TRBJ2-7; a weak D match, TRBD2 (6 bases). Germline V gene lookup returns CDR1 SGHRS and CDR2 YFSETQ. Trimming took 6 bases from V and 3 from J, leaving 13 bases between them. The CDR3 consists of 13 residues. Written as DNA, the CDR3 is TGCGCCAGCAAAGGAGGGAGCCACTACGAGCAGTACTTC. Encoded protein: CASKGGSHYEQYF.

The CDR3, as DNA: TGTGCCAGCAGCTCGGGACTAGCGGGATACAATGAGCAGTTCTTC. Translating gives CASSSGLAGYNEQFF. The chain joins TRBV2 to TRBJ2-1, with 13 bases aligning to TRBD2. Germline V gene lookup returns CDR1 SNHLY and CDR2 FYNNEI. V was pared by 6 bases and J by 4 bases, with 3 bases of the junction left unmatched. This CDR3 comprises 15 residues. The whole variable domain, filled in from reference TRBV2 and TRBJ2-1, reads EPEVTQTPSHQVTQMGQEVILRCVPISNHLYFYWYRQILGQKVEFLVSFYNNEISEKSEIFDDQFSVERPDGSNFTLKIRSTKLEDSAMYFCASSSGLAGYNEQFFGPGTRLTVL.

The genes are TRBV9 and TRBJ2-3; TRBD2 matches at 8 bases. The CDR3 covers 14 residues. The junction had 0 bases not matched to a gene; V was cut back by 3 bases and J by 0 bases. Germline V CDR1 and CDR2: SGDLS, YYNGEE. CDR3 in DNA: TGTGCCAGCAGCGCTAGCGGGAGCACAGATACGCAGTATTTT. Amino acids: CASSASGSTDTQYF.

V is TRBV4-3 and J is TRBJ1-1, with TRBD1 as a possible D gene (6 bases). Germline V gene sequence: CDR1 LGHNA, CDR2 YSLEER. Trimming left V 8 bases short and J 3 bases short, with 16 bases between. This CDR3 is built from 14 residues. The CDR3 loop reads CASGLIQGYTEAFF. The CDR3 DNA follows: TGCGCCAGCGGCCTCATCCAGGGGTACACTGAAGCTTTCTTT.

This clone was counted between two and nine times. The chain has TRBV6-6 and TRBJ2-1, with unresolved D. The CDR3 runs 11 residues. V was trimmed by 2 bases and J by 10 bases, leaving 6 bases between them. Germline V gives CDR1 MNHNY, CDR2 SVGAGI (reference sequence). The CDR3 bases are TGTGCCAGCAGTTACGGCTGGGAGCAGTTCTTC. This translates into CASSYGWEQFF.

This clone has a handful of counts. The rearrangement joins TRBV11-2 to TRBJ2-7; TRBD2 matches at 9 bases. CDR3 length: 14 amino acids. The V segment lost 3 bases and the J segment 3 bases; nucleotides outside the gene matches: 3. CDR1 SGHAT and CDR2 FQNNGV come from the germline V gene. The CDR3 is CASSFASGNYEQYF. As DNA, the CDR3 is TGTGCCAGCAGCTTCGCTAGCGGGAACTACGAGCAGTACTTC.

The chain carries TRBV30 and TRBJ2-5; maybe TRBD1 (6 bases). Germline-derived CDR1 and CDR2 are GTSNPN and SVGIG (reference sequence). This CDR3 has 12 residues. Trimming shortened V by 0 bases and J by 4 bases, and 6 bases separated the two germline ends. The CDR3 sequence is CAWSVGGETQYF. The CDR3 nucleotides are TGTGCCTGGAGTGTAGGGGGAGAGACCCAGTACTTC.

This clone counts as medium-sized. V and J are TRBV5-6 and TRBJ1-2, with 7 bases lining up with TRBD1. Germline CDR1 and CDR2: SGHDT and YYEEEE. With 3 bases clipped from V and 8 bases from J, the junction kept 7 bases outside the gene matches. The CDR3 loop spans 13 amino acids. DNA of the CDR3: TGTGCCAGCAGCTCAACAGGGGCTAGCGGCTACACCTTC. It codes for CASSSTGASGYTF.

This clone was counted once. J is TRBJ2-3 and V is TRBV13; D not resolved. This CDR3 comprises 15 residues. Germline CDR1 PRHDT, CDR2 FYEKMQ (reference sequence). V lost 5 bases to trimming and J lost 4 bases, with 16 bases between them. The CDR3, as DNA: TGTGCCAGCAGCCCCGGGCCCAACCTCCCAGATACGCAGTATTTT. Encoded protein: CASSPGPNLPDTQYF. Using reference TRBV13 and TRBJ2-3 for the parts outside the CDR3, the full variable domain is AAGVIQSPRHLIKEKRETATLKCYPIPRHDTVYWYQQGPGQDPQFLISFYEKMQSDKGSIPDRFSAQQFSDYHSELNMSSLELGDSALYFCASSPGPNLPDTQYFGPGTRLTVL.

This clone was counted only a few times. The chain recombines TRBV20-1 with TRBJ2-1; D is unclear. Trimming removed 6 bases from V and 3 bases from J, with 6 bases in between. This CDR3 comprises 11 residues. Germline V lookup: CDR1 DFQATT, CDR2 SNEGSKA (reference sequence). DNA for the CDR3: TGCAGTGCAATAGTCTACAATGAGCAGTTCTTC. Translating gives CSAIVYNEQFF.

The chain is built from TRBV28 and TRBJ2-3; 7 bases are a match to TRBD1. The CDR3 has 13 residues. V shed 1 base and J 6 bases; nucleotides not matched to a gene: 1. Germline CDR1 and CDR2: MDHEN and SYDVKM. In nucleotides, the CDR3 is TGTGCCAGCAGTTTATTACAGGGGGATACGCAGTATTTT. Translation gives CASSLLQGDTQYF.

V and J are TRBV6-1 and TRBJ2-2; unclear D gene. Trimming cost V 1 base and J 5 bases, with 11 bases left between them. Germline values: CDR1 MNHNS, CDR2 SASEGT. This CDR3 contains 15 residues. In DNA form, the CDR3 reads TGTGCCAGCAGTGAAGGCGTGACCGAAACCGGGGAGCTGTTTTTT. Its translation: CASSEGVTETGELFF.

This sequence joins TRBV4-1 and TRBJ1-1; TRBD1 might be the D (6 bases). The V gene's germline CDR1 is MGHRA and CDR2 YSYEKL. Trimming took off 0 bases at V and 3 bases at J, with 11 bases between the two ends. CDR3 size: 15 residues. CDR3 protein: CASSQEGQGYTEAFF. The CDR3 DNA is TGCGCCAGCAGCCAAGAAGGTCAGGGGTACACTGAAGCTTTCTTT.

This clone was seen a handful of times. This chain connects TRBV7-9 to TRBJ2-1, with D possibly TRBD2 on 5 matching bases. The germline gives CDR1 SEHNR, CDR2 FQNEAQ (reference sequence). This CDR3 is built from 14 residues. The germline V and J ends were trimmed by 8 bases and 1 base, with 12 bases remaining between them. The CDR3 DNA reads as TGTGCCAGCCTTGGCGGGCCTTCCTACAATGAGCAGTTCTTC. It yields the protein CASLGGPSYNEQFF.

V gene TRBV5-1 combines with J gene TRBJ2-3; D might be TRBD1 (6 bases). Germline V gene data show CDR1 as SGHRS and CDR2 as YFSETQ. Trimming took 1 base from V and 0 from J, leaving 21 bases between them. The CDR3 spans 19 residues. CDR3 protein: CASSLWNSGWQGSTDTQYF. In DNA, the CDR3 is TGCGCCAGCAGCTTGTGGAACTCAGGTTGGCAGGGGAGCACAGATACGCAGTATTTT. Based on the CDR3 plus reference TRBV5-1 and TRBJ2-3, the full variable domain is KAGVTQTPRYLIKTRGQQVTLSCSPISGHRSVSWYQQTPGQGLQFLFEYFSETQRNKGNFPGRFSGRQFSNSRSEMNVSTLELGDSALYLCASSLWNSGWQGSTDTQYFGPGTRLTVL.

Points on this clone: The junction departs from germline at one end; a sequencing error may be responsible. The genes are TRBV12-5 and TRBJ1-2; D unclear. Germline CDR1 and CDR2: LGHNT and FRNRAP. The CDR3 spans 10 residues. In DNA form, the CDR3 reads TGTGCTAGTGGTTTGGTCGGGTTCTCCTTC. The encoded protein is CASGLVGFSF.

Concerning this clone: At one end, the junction sequence differs from germline, possibly due to a read error. This rearrangement joins TRBV5-4 to TRBJ2-1, with 8 bases that match TRBD2. The CDR3 length is 16 residues. The germline CDR1 and CDR2 sequences are SGHNT and YYREEE (reference sequence). CDR3 sequence reads: CASSQDGRASYNEQFF. CDR3 DNA sequence: TGCGCCAGCAGCCAAGACGGGAGGGCCTCCTACAATGAGCAGTTCTTC.

This clone was counted between two and nine times. Just one base apart from a much larger clone, this may be a read error. This sample includes further DNA sequences coding for the same CDR3. The chain is built from TRBV4-1 and TRBJ2-7; TRBD1 might be the D (6 bases). The CDR3 has 14 amino acids. Between the trimmed V and J ends, which lost 4 bases and 5 bases, there was a span of 15 bases. Germline loops: CDR1 MGHRA, CDR2 YSYEKL. Here the CDR3 reads CASSLPLQGHEQYF. The CDR3 DNA reads TGCGCCAGCAGCCTACCTCTACAGGGCCACGAGCAGTACTTC.

By share of the sample, this clone is medium-sized. The chain joins TRBV11-3 to TRBJ2-2, with D possibly matching TRBD2 (6 bases). V lost 5 bases to trimming and J lost 5 bases, with 15 bases between them. Looked up from germline, CDR1 is SGHNT and CDR2 is YENEEA. The CDR3 sequence is 15 residues long. The CDR3 reads CASSHWVGGTGELFF. In DNA form, the CDR3 reads TGTGCCAGCAGCCATTGGGTGGGAGGAACCGGGGAGCTGTTTTTT.

The gene calls are TRBV6-1 and TRBJ1-1, with 7 bases matching TRBD1. V lost 4 bases to trimming and J lost 10 bases; unmatched junction nucleotides: 6. In germline, CDR1 is MNHNS, CDR2 SASEGT. This CDR3 comprises 12 residues. This CDR3 reads CASSGRPGGAFF. DNA of the CDR3: TGTGCCAGCAGTGGCAGGCCAGGGGGAGCTTTCTTT.

V and J are TRBV9 and TRBJ2-5; TRBD1 agrees at 7 bases. This CDR3 has 15 amino acids. V dropped 3 bases and J dropped 3; count of bases not matched to a gene: 8. From germline, CDR1 is SGDLS and CDR2 YYNGEE. The CDR3 DNA reads as TGTGCCAGCAGCGCCTTAGGACAGGCGAAAGAGACCCAGTACTTC. This sequence encodes CASSALGQAKETQYF.

The rearrangement joins TRBV28 to TRBJ2-7, with D possibly matching TRBD1 (5 bases). The CDR3 contains 13 residues. CDR1 is MDHEN and CDR2 is SYDVKM in the germline V gene. V gave up 2 bases and J gave up 2 bases, with 7 bases separating them. The DNA for the CDR3 is TGTGCCAGCAGTTTAGACAGTCCCTACGAGCAGTACTTC. As protein: CASSLDSPYEQYF.